Listed here are 25 T cell receptor beta chains from one sample, sequenced in a study of blood T cell repertoires in COVID-19. The protocol was immunoSEQ multiplex PCR, while the TCRdb copy is restricted to in-frame clones and leaves out a portion. The sample comprises 350,000 to 500,000 clones, approximately 91% of which are singletons, and about 1.5% rests with the top ten. Specimen: PBMCs or T cells enriched from blood (not recorded which). All receptors come from a woman aged 18-29 years who had been exposed to COVID-19.

The V call is TRBV7-2, the J call TRBJ1-6; unclear D gene. V was cut by 5 bases and J by 7 bases, with 15 bases left in between. This CDR3 is built from 15 residues. Germline lookup yields CDR1 SGHTA and CDR2 FQGNSA. The CDR3 nucleotides are TGTGCCAGCAGCCCAGCACGGGTAGAGAATTCACCCCTCCACTTT. Its protein is CASSPARVENSPLHF.

The rearrangement links TRBV7-8 to TRBJ1-3; no firm D call. V lost 1 base and J 1 base, leaving 11 bases between the germline ends. This CDR3 has 16 residues. Germline CDR1 is SGHVS and CDR2 is FQNEAQ. The CDR3 nucleotides are TGTGCCAGCAGCTTAGAACTGGTACCGTCTGGAAACACCATATATTTT. Translated, it gives CASSLELVPSGNTIYF.

The V and J genes are TRBV28 and TRBJ2-1, with 7 positions matching TRBD2. With V trimmed by 1 base and J by 2 bases, 5 bases remained unmatched. The CDR3 spans 16 residues. Germline lookup yields CDR1 MDHEN and CDR2 SYDVKM. CDR3 residues: CASSLSLARPYNEQFF. In nucleotides, the CDR3 is TGTGCCAGCAGTTTATCACTAGCGAGGCCCTACAATGAGCAGTTCTTC.

The chain recombines TRBV28 with TRBJ1-6; 11 bases are shared with TRBD1. Germline values: CDR1 MDHEN, CDR2 SYDVKM. With V trimmed by 6 bases and J by 9 bases, 4 bases remained unmatched. There are 14 residues in the CDR3. The CDR3 nucleotides read TGTGCCAGCAGCACCGGGACAGGGGGTTCACCCCTCCACTTT. It is translated as CASSTGTGGSPLHF.

This clone was seen a single time. The V gene is TRBV28, the J gene TRBJ2-7; 9 nucleotides line up with TRBD1. Germline V gives CDR1 MDHEN, CDR2 SYDVKM. The V gene end was trimmed by 6 bases and the J gene end by 6 bases; junction bases not matched to a gene: 12. The length of the CDR3 is 15 residues. The CDR3 DNA reads as TGTGCCAGCAGCCGCGCCGGGACAGGGTCACCCGAGCAGTACTTC. Its protein product is CASSRAGTGSPEQYF.

The chain links TRBV19 to TRBJ2-1; maybe TRBD2 (7 bases). The CDR3 consists of 16 residues. Germline V gene data show CDR1 as LNHDA and CDR2 as SQIVND (reference sequence). Trimming cost V 3 bases and J 4 bases, with 16 bases left between them. The CDR3 protein is CASSMRGGAKYNEQFF. CDR3 DNA sequence: TGTGCCAGTAGTATGAGGGGGGGCGCGAAGTACAATGAGCAGTTCTTC.

This clone was detected once. The chain carries TRBV6-7 and TRBJ2-4; D may be TRBD2 (5 bases). TRBV6-7 is known as an ORF, though its function is uncertain. The CDR3 loop spans 11 amino acids. V lost 4 bases and J 15 bases, leaving 13 bases between the germline ends. This chain's CDR3 is CASSSPGAGYF. The CDR3 DNA sequence: TGTGCCAGCAGTTCCCCGGGCGCGGGGTACTTC.

The V gene is TRBV10-1, the J gene TRBJ2-7; TRBD1 matches 8 bases. V lost 8 bases, J lost 7 bases, and 16 bases stayed unmatched. This CDR3 contains 15 residues. Germline V gene data show CDR1 as WNHNN and CDR2 as SYGVQD (reference sequence). The CDR3 sequence is CASFQPGQAPEEQYF. The CDR3 region has the DNA TGCGCCAGCTTTCAACCGGGACAGGCCCCCGAGGAGCAGTACTTC.

J is TRBJ1-3 and V is TRBV5-4; TRBD1 agrees at 8 bases. Germline CDR1 reads SGHNT; CDR2 reads YYREEE (reference sequence). The junction had 12 bases not matched to a gene; V was cut back by 9 bases and J by 4 bases. The CDR3 is 15 residues long. CDR3 in amino acids: CATKAGGFRGNTIYF. In DNA form, the CDR3 reads TGTGCCACCAAAGCAGGGGGCTTCCGCGGAAACACCATATATTTT.

J is TRBJ2-1 and V is TRBV19, with D perhaps TRBD2 (6 bases). Germline CDR1 LNHDA, CDR2 SQIVND (reference sequence). V was trimmed by 4 bases and J by 11 bases, leaving 15 bases between them. CDR3 size: 13 residues. The CDR3: CASSSGDVRKQFF. Written as DNA, the CDR3 is TGTGCCAGTAGTAGCGGGGACGTTCGTAAGCAGTTCTTC.

The J gene is TRBJ2-1, the V gene TRBV12-3 or TRBV12-4; 7 bases agree with TRBD1. V was clipped by 6 bases and J by 1 base; unmatched bases: 0. The CDR3 runs to 13 residues. CDR3 in DNA: TGTGCCAGCAGGACAGGGTCCTACAATGAGCAGTTCTTC. Protein: CASRTGSYNEQFF.

The CDR3 sequence: CSPKKGQGKYEQYF. CDR3 sequence (DNA): TGCAGCCCGAAAAAGGGACAGGGGAAGTACGAGCAGTACTTC. J is TRBJ2-7 and V is TRBV29-1; TRBD1 matches 10 bases. The germline CDR1 and CDR2 sequences are SQVTM and ANQGSEA. The junction had 11 bases not matched to a gene; V was cut back by 8 bases and J by 4 bases. CDR3 length: 14 residues.

The V and J genes are TRBV18 and TRBJ2-5; tentatively, D is TRBD2 (5 bases). The CDR3 has 17 residues. Trimming removed 4 bases at V and 1 base at J, with 19 bases between. The germline CDR1 and CDR2 sequences are KGHSH and LQKENI. The CDR3 DNA reads TGTGCCAGCTCACAGAACAGCTGGGGAGCCACCCAAGAGACCCAGTACTTC. Translation gives CASSQNSWGATQETQYF.

This chain connects TRBV9 to TRBJ1-6, with TRBD1 as a possible D gene (6 bases). V was shortened by 5 bases and J by 7 bases, with 16 bases between the two germline ends. This CDR3 spans 15 amino acids. Germline CDR1 reads SGDLS; CDR2 reads YYNGEE. The chain's CDR3 is CASSDPGGANSPLHF. The CDR3 DNA reads as TGTGCCAGCAGTGATCCTGGGGGGGCGAATTCACCCCTCCACTTT.

The V call is TRBV29-1, the J call TRBJ1-2, with 7 bases lining up with TRBD1. With V trimmed by 0 bases and J by 5 bases, 9 bases remained unmatched. Germline V gene sequence: CDR1 SQVTM, CDR2 ANQGSEA. CDR3 size: 15 residues. The CDR3 DNA is TGCAGCGTTGAAGATCTAAAGAGGGGGCGGTATGGCTACACCTTC. It is translated as CSVEDLKRGRYGYTF.

The rearrangement joins TRBV13 to TRBJ1-1, with a possible D match to TRBD1 (5 bases). The ends were cut back, 5 bases at V and 5 bases at J, with 18 bases in the middle. The CDR3 length is 15 residues. Germline-derived CDR1 and CDR2 are PRHDT and FYEKMQ (reference sequence). The CDR3 spells CASSLGDSPKTEAFF. CDR3 coding DNA: TGTGCCAGCAGCCTCGGGGACTCTCCGAAGACTGAAGCTTTCTTT. The whole variable domain, remainder taken from reference TRBV13 and TRBJ1-1, is AAGVIQSPRHLIKEKRETATLKCYPIPRHDTVYWYQQGPGQDPQFLISFYEKMQSDKGSIPDRFSAQQFSDYHSELNMSSLELGDSALYFCASSLGDSPKTEAFFGQGTRLTVV.

This chain uses TRBV5-5 with TRBJ1-3, with D perhaps matching TRBD1 (6 bases). Trimming stripped 1 base from V and 4 bases from J, with 15 bases between. The germline CDR1 and CDR2 sequences are SGHKS and YYEKEE (reference sequence). The CDR3 has 16 amino acids. The CDR3 reads CASSLMDQGPGNTIYF. CDR3 nucleotides: TGTGCCAGCAGCTTGATGGATCAGGGGCCAGGAAACACCATATATTTT. Variable domain in full (rest from reference TRBV5-5 and TRBJ1-3): DAGVTQSPTHLIKTRGQQVTLRCSPISGHKSVSWYQQVLGQGPQFIFQYYEKEERGRGNFPDRFSARQFPNYSSELNVNALLLGDSALYLCASSLMDQGPGNTIYFGEGSWLTVV.

The gene calls are TRBV5-1 and TRBJ2-7; the D gene is possibly TRBD1 (6 bases). The CDR3 has 13 amino acids. Germline V CDR1 and CDR2: SGHRS, YFSETQ. V was pared by 5 bases and J by 0 bases, with 9 bases between. For the CDR3, the DNA is TGCGCCAGCAGGACAGGAGACTCCTACGAGCAGTACTTC. Protein sequence: CASRTGDSYEQYF.

V usage is TRBV29-1 and J usage is TRBJ2-2; 10 nucleotides line up with TRBD2. The germline V gene encodes CDR1 SQVTM and CDR2 ANQGSEA. The junction had 4 bases not matched to a gene; V was cut back by 6 bases and J by 3 bases. The CDR3 length is 14 residues. CDR3 coding DNA: TGCAGCGTCACTAGCGGGGTCCACACCGGGGAGCTGTTTTTT. Its translation: CSVTSGVHTGELFF.

This clone was observed once. The chain employs TRBV5-4 and TRBJ2-1; 8 bases align to TRBD1. The germline gives CDR1 SGHNT, CDR2 YYREEE (reference sequence). After removal of 5 bases from V and 0 bases from J, the junction contained 4 bases not matched to a gene. The CDR3 consists of 15 residues. CDR3 in DNA: TGTGCCAGCAGATCCGGGACAGGCTCCTACAATGAGCAGTTCTTC. It translates to CASRSGTGSYNEQFF.

The chain has TRBV7-8 and TRBJ1-5; D perhaps matches TRBD1 (6 bases). There are 14 residues in the CDR3. In germline, CDR1 is SGHVS, CDR2 FQNEAQ. V was shortened by 8 bases and J by 0 bases, with 11 bases between the two germline ends. The CDR3 DNA reads as TGTGCCAGCGGGGGCGGATATAGCAATCAGCCCCAGCATTTT. It encodes CASGGGYSNQPQHF.

The chain joins TRBV18 to TRBJ1-5; possibly TRBD1 for D (5 bases). Germline-derived CDR1 and CDR2 are KGHSH and LQKENI. The CDR3 is made up of 17 amino acids. Trimming pared 3 bases from V and 1 base from J, leaving 16 bases between. CDR3 nucleotides: TGTGCCAGCTCACCCACGCCCCCGACAGTAAGCAATCAGCCCCAGCATTTT. This encodes CASSPTPPTVSNQPQHF.

V gene TRBV28 combines with J gene TRBJ2-3, with a tentative D call TRBD1 (6 bases). This CDR3 has 15 residues. Germline V gives CDR1 MDHEN, CDR2 SYDVKM. Trimming took 6 bases from V and 1 from J, leaving 14 bases between them. The CDR3 DNA sequence: TGTGCCAGCAGCCCGGACAGCGCCGGCACAGATACGCAGTATTTT. Translating it yields CASSPDSAGTDTQYF.

The chain carries TRBV27 and TRBJ2-5; 12 bases line up with TRBD2. The V gene's germline CDR1 is MNHEY and CDR2 SMNVEV (reference sequence). V trimming: 6 bases; J trimming: 6 bases; junction bases outside the gene matches: 14. This CDR3 contains 17 residues. CDR3 sequence (DNA): TGTGCCAGCAGCTCACCGAGACTAGCGGGAGTCGTACAGACCCAGTACTTC. This codes for CASSSPRLAGVVQTQYF.

The rearrangement uses TRBV18 and TRBJ2-6; D not certain. Deletions cut 4 bases from V and 0 bases from J, with 10 bases between. Germline assignment: CDR1 KGHSH and CDR2 LQKENI. CDR3 length equals 16 residues. The CDR3 sequence is CASSHDLSSGANVLTF. For the CDR3, the DNA is TGTGCCAGCTCACACGATCTTAGCTCTGGGGCCAACGTCCTGACTTTC. Looking up the rest from reference TRBV18 and TRBJ2-6 gives the full variable domain: NAGVMQNPRHLVRRRGQEARLRCSPMKGHSHVYWYRQLPEEGLKFMVYLQKENIIDESGMPKERFSAEFPKEGPSILRIQQVVRGDSAAYFCASSHDLSSGANVLTFGAGSRLTVL.